This T cell receptor beta chain was recovered during a study of PD-L1 blockade in urothelial cancer. Sequencing was performed with immunoSEQ multiplex PCR; in TCRdb, only in-frame clones are kept and a portion is missing. Found here are 70,000 to 75,000 clones, around 83% of them singletons; the top ten hold roughly 9.2%. Time point in this sample: pretreatment peripheral blood. The CDR3 has 16 amino acids. Unmatched junction bases numbered 4, after V lost 2 bases and J lost 2 bases. The germline V gene has CDR1 SGHDT and CDR2 YYEEEE. Here the sequenced sample was PBMCs, taken around atezolizumab (anti-PD-L1) treatment. The receptor was derived from a woman in her 70s with urothelial cancer. V gene TRBV5-6 combines with J gene TRBJ2-7, with TRBD2 matching over 13 bases. The CDR3 nucleotides read TGTGCCAGCAGCTTCACCACTAGCGGGAGGGCCTACGAGCAGTACTTC. Its protein product is CASSFTTSGRAYEQYF.